A selection of T cell receptor beta chains follows, all from one sample in a study of shared clonotypes between healthy human individuals. Generated by immunoSEQ multiplex PCR, the TCRdb table keeps only in-frame clones and is missing some. The data hold some 1.5 million clones, with around 97% observed a single time. The sample comprised naive CD4+ T cells sorted from blood. Receptor source: a man between 25 and 39 years old in good health. The CDR3 runs from the conserved cysteine through the conserved F or W. The D gene is left open where the match is weak. Only some rows state a clone size, as once, few, many or a class for expanded clones.

J	D	size	V	length	CDR3	DNA
TRBJ2-3	-	-	TRBV5-4	12	CASSLTGDTQYF	TGTGCCAGCAGCTTGACCGGAGATACGCAGTATTTT
TRBJ2-7	-	-	TRBV28	15	CASSGYVSGTYEQYF	TGTGCCAGCAGCGGTTATGTGTCAGGCACCTACGAGCAGTACTTC
TRBJ2-7	-	-	TRBV5-4	15	CASSLGVGAVYEQYF	TGTGCCAGCAGCTTGGGGGTAGGCGCAGTCTACGAGCAGTACTTC
TRBJ2-3	-	-	TRBV28	12	CASSLRRGTQYF	TGTGCCAGCAGTCTTAGACGGGGTACGCAGTATTTT
TRBJ2-2	-	once	TRBV11-2	12	CASSHTTGELFF	TGTGCCAGCAGCCATACGACCGGGGAGCTGTTTTTT
TRBJ2-5	TRBD2	-	TRBV7-7	20	CASSSKPAGLAGKYQETQYF	TGTGCTAGCAGCTCTAAGCCCGCCGGTCTAGCGGGAAAGTACCAAGAGACCCAGTACTTC
TRBJ2-3	-	-	TRBV19	13	CASSRVSTDTQYF	TGTGCCAGTAGCCGGGTAAGCACAGATACGCAGTATTTT
TRBJ2-1	-	-	TRBV5-1	15	CASSLFRIDENEQFF	TGCGCCAGCAGCTTGTTCCGGATCGACGAGAATGAGCAGTTCTTC
TRBJ2-7	TRBD1	-	TRBV6-1	15	CASSATGTGVYEQYF	TGTGCCAGCAGTGCTACCGGGACAGGGGTATACGAGCAGTACTTC
TRBJ2-1	TRBD2	-	TRBV5-5	15	CASSIRLAGDNEQFF	TGTGCCAGCAGCATTCGACTAGCGGGAGATAATGAGCAGTTCTTC
TRBJ2-7	TRBD2	-	TRBV27	17	CASSLPGLAGDYYEQYF	TGTGCCAGCAGTTTACCCGGACTAGCGGGTGATTACTACGAGCAGTACTTC
TRBJ2-7	-	-	TRBV13	14	CASTLNPGPGEQYF	TGTGCCAGCACCCTCAATCCGGGCCCCGGCGAGCAGTACTTC
TRBJ2-2	TRBD1	once	TRBV18	16	CASSTKTGANTGELFF	TGTGCCAGCTCAACAAAGACAGGGGCGAACACCGGGGAGCTGTTTTTT
TRBJ1-5	-	-	TRBV5-5	16	CASSLNRSVRNQPQHF	TGTGCCAGCAGCCTGAACCGCTCTGTCCGGAATCAGCCCCAGCATTTT
TRBJ2-7	TRBD2	-	TRBV19	14	CASSQTSGRTEQYF	TGTGCCAGTAGCCAAACTAGCGGGAGAACCGAGCAGTACTTC
TRBJ1-2	-	-	TRBV4-1	14	CASSPPGRIWTGTF	TGCGCCAGCAGCCCCCCAGGTCGGATTTGGACTGGAACCTTC
TRBJ2-6	TRBD2	-	TRBV5-1	18	CASSSNSGRAPGANVLTF	TGCGCCAGCAGCTCCAACAGCGGGAGGGCCCCTGGGGCCAACGTCCTGACTTTC